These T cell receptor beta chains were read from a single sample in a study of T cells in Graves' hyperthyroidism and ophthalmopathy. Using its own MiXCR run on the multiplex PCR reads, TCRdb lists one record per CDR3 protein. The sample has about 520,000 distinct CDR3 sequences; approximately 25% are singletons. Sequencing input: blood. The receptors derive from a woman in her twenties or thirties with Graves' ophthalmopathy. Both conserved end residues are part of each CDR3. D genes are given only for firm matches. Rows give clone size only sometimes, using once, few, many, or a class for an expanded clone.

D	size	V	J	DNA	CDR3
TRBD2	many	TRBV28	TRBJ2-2	TGTGCCAGCCTCCGGACTAGAACGAACACCGGGGAGCTGTTTTTT	CASLRTRTNTGELFF
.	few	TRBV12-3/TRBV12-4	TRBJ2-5	TGTGCCAGCAGTTTAGCGGACTGGTACCAAGAGACCCAGTACTTC	CASSLADWYQETQYF
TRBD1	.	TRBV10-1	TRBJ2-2	TGCGCCAGCAGCCGGACAGGGGCCGGGGAGCTGTTTTTT	CASSRTGAGELFF
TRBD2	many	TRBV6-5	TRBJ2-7	TGTGCCAGCAGTTACTCGCCGCGCGGGGGACCCTACGAGCAGTACTTC	CASSYSPRGGPYEQYF
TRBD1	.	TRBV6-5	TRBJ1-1	TGTGCCAGCAGTTATTTCGGACAGGGAGTAGGGGAAGCTTTCTTT	CASSYFGQGVGEAFF
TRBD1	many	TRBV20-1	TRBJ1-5	TGCAGTGCGGAGGACAGGGGCCCCCGTAGCAATCAGCCCCAGCATTTT	CSAEDRGPRSNQPQHF
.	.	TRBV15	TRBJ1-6	TGTGCCACCAGCAGGGGAGAGACCTATAATTCACCCCTCCACTTT	CATSRGETYNSPLHF
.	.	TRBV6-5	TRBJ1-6	TGTGCCAGCAGTTACTCGAGCCCGGGAATGAATTCACCCCTCCACTTT	CASSYSSPGMNSPLHF
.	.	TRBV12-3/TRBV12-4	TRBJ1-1	TGTGCCAGCAGCACCGCCCGACAGGCTGTGGCTTTCTTT	CASSTARQAVAFF
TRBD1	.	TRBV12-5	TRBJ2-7	TGTGCTAGTGCCCCGGGACAGGGTGTAGGGGAGCAGTACTTC	CASAPGQGVGEQYF
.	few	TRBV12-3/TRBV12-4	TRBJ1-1	TGTGCCAGCAGTTTAGGGGGCCCCTACACTGAAGCTTTCTTT	CASSLGGPYTEAFF
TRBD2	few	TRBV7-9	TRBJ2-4	TGTGCCAGCAGCCCAGGCGGGGGTTTAACGAACATTCAGTACTTC	CASSPGGGLTNIQYF
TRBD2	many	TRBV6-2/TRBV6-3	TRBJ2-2	TGTGCCAGCAGTGGTAGGACTAGTATCGCCGGGGAGCTGTTTTTT	CASSGRTSIAGELFF
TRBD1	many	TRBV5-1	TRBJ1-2	TGCGCCAGCAGCTTGAAGACGGGACAGGGGGCCGCGTTCTATGGCTACACCTTC	CASSLKTGQGAAFYGYTF
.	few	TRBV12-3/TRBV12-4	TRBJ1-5	TGTGCCAGCAGTTTAGTCTATAGCAATCAGCCCCAGCATTTT	CASSLVYSNQPQHF
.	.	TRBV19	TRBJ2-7	TGTGCCAGTAGCAGGGACCGCGAACCCGGCGAGCAGTACTTC	CASSRDREPGEQYF
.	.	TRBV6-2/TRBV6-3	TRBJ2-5	TGTGCCAGCAGGAAGATACCAGAGACCCAGTACTTC	CASRKIPETQYF
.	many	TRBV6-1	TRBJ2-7	TGTGCCAGCAGTCAAAACAGGGATTACTACGAGCAGTACTTC	CASSQNRDYYEQYF
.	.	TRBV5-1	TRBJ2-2	TGCGCCCGCCGAGGGGGAAACGGCGGGGAGCTGTTTTTT	CARRGGNGGELFF
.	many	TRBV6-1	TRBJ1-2	TGTGCCAGCAGTGGGTCGGCCTATGGCTACACCTTC	CASSGSAYGYTF
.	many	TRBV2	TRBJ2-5	TGTGCCAGCAGTGAAGGGCAAGAGACCCAGTACTTC	CASSEGQETQYF
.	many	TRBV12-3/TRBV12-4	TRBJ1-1	TGTGCCAGCAGTTTACTTGCTGAAGCTTTCTTT	CASSLLAEAFF
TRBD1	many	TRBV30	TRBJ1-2	TGTGCCTGGACCTGGGACAGAGGATCCTATGGCTACACCTTC	CAWTWDRGSYGYTF
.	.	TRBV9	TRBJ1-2	TGTGCCAGCAGCGTAGAAGGAAGTAGTAGTCGCGGCTACACCTTC	CASSVEGSSSRGYTF
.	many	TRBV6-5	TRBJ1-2	TGTGCCAGCAGTTACTCGGGGGGGGCCTATTTTGGCTACACCTTC	CASSYSGGAYFGYTF
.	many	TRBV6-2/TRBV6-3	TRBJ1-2	TGTGCCAGCAGTTCCACAAGATATGACAGGCGACTGGGCTACACCTTC	CASSSTRYDRRLGYTF
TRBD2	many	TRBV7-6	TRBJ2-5	TGTGCCAGCAGCTGGGATGGACTAGCGGGCGCGAAGGGAGAGACCCAGTACTTC	CASSWDGLAGAKGETQYF
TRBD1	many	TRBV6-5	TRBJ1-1	TGTGCCAGCAGTCCAGGGGGCGGATACACTGAAGCTTTCTTT	CASSPGGGYTEAFF
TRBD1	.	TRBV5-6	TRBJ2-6	TGTGCCAGCAGCTTGGAGATGACAGGGGTCTCTGGGGCCAACGTCCTGACTTTC	CASSLEMTGVSGANVLTF
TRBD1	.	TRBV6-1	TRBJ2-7	TGTGCCAGCAGTGAAGGGCTTTTTGGACAGGGTAACTACGAGCAGTACTTC	CASSEGLFGQGNYEQYF
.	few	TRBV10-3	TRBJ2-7	TGTGCCATCAGTGAGTCGAGGGTTGAGCAGTACTTC	CAISESRVEQYF
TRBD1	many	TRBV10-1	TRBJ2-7	TGCGCCAGTCGCCCCGGACACAGGGGATACTACGAGCAGTACTTC	CASRPGHRGYYEQYF
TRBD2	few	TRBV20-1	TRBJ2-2	TGCAGTGTCCCGGGGGGTTCCGGGGAGCTGTTTTTT	CSVPGGSGELFF
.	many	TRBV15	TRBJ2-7	TGTGCCACCAGCAGAGAAGGTGGCTACGAGCAGTACTTC	CATSREGGYEQYF
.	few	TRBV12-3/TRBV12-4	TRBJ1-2	TGTGCCAGCAGACAACCCGCAGGAAACTATGGCTACACCTTC	CASRQPAGNYGYTF
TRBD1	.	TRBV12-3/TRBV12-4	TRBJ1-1	TGTGCCAGCAGCCCCCGGGACAGGGGTTCGAGGAACACTGAAGCTTTCTTT	CASSPRDRGSRNTEAFF
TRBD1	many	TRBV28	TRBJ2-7	TGTGCCAGCAGTTGGGGACAGTTCAGGGACTACGAGCAGTACTTC	CASSWGQFRDYEQYF
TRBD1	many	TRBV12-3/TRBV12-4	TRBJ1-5	TGTGCCAGCAGCCGTACAGGGGCGAGCAATCAGCCCCAGCATTTT	CASSRTGASNQPQHF
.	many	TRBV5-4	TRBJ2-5	TGTGCCAGCAGCTCGCGAGGGGGGAGAGAGACCCAGTACTTC	CASSSRGGRETQYF
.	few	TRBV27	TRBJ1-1	TGTGCCAGCAGACATGACAGGACTTCTTCTGAAGCTTTCTTT	CASRHDRTSSEAFF
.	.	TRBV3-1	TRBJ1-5	TGTGCCAGCAGCCAAGGAGGGTGGTGGGCACAGCCCCAGCATTTT	CASSQGGWWAQPQHF
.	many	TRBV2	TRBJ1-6	TGTGCCAGCAGTGAAATGAGGGCTGGGAATTCACCCCTCCACTTT	CASSEMRAGNSPLHF
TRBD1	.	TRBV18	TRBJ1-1	TGTGCCAGCTCGACACAGGGGTGGAACACTGAAGCTTTCTTT	CASSTQGWNTEAFF
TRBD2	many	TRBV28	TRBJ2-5	TGTGCCAGCAGTTTATCGCTAGCGGGGGCCCAAGAGACCCAGTACTTC	CASSLSLAGAQETQYF
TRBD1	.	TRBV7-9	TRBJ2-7	TGTGCCAGCAGCTCGGGGACAGGGAGCTCCTACGATCAGTACTTC	CASSSGTGSSYDQYF
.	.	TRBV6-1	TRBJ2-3	TGTGCCAGCATCTTACAGGGGGGGGTAGATACGCAGTATTTT	CASILQGGVDTQYF
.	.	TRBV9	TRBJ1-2	TGTGCCAGCAGCGTAACTGTCACTAACTATGGCTACACCTTC	CASSVTVTNYGYTF
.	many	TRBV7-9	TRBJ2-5	TGTGCCAGCAGCTTAGGGTCAGGATCTCAAGAGACCCAGTACTTC	CASSLGSGSQETQYF
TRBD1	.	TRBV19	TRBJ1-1	TGTGCCAGTAGTAGGGGGACAGTGGATATGAACACTGAAGCTTTCTTT	CASSRGTVDMNTEAFF
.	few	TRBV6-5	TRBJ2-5	TGTGCCAGCAGTTACTCAGCAAACCGAGGAGAGATCCAGTACTTC	CASSYSANRGEIQYF
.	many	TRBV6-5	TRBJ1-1	TGTGCCAGCAGTTACTCTCAGGCAGGGTCGAACACTGAAGCTTTCTTT	CASSYSQAGSNTEAFF
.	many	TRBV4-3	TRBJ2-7	TGCGCCAGCAGCCAATGGGAGCACCATTACGAGCAGTACTTC	CASSQWEHHYEQYF